This T cell receptor (beta chain) was sequenced during a study of regulatory T cells in long-lasting Graves disease. Study-wide findings and caveats: Thyroid tissue went unstudied; only peripheral blood was examined.

This clonotype was counted once. The antigen is not known. With iRepertoire HTBI primers and Arm-PCR of CDR3 regions, TCR beta libraries were built. From the multiplex PCR reads, TCRdb called clonotypes with MiXCR, one entry per CDR3 protein. The repertoire holds 400,000 to 550,000 distinct CDR3 sequences, with about a sixth as singletons. V lost 6 bases and J lost 4; bases outside the gene matches: 5. From germline, CDR1 is MDHEN and CDR2 SYDVKM. This CDR3 has 14 amino acids. Sample time point: newly diagnosed GD, antithyroid drugs for less than 3 months. Scientists built the TCR library using RNA that was extracted from PBMCs. These data also formed part of another study, on T cells in Graves' hyperthyroidism and ophthalmopathy.

This sequence was found in a woman aged 25 to 39 with Graves disease. Here the sequenced sample was peripheral blood mononuclear cells (PBMCs), taken at new diagnosis, from a patient treated with antithyroid drugs. The rearrangement joins TRBV28 to TRBJ2-4; 8 bases are shared with TRBD2. The CDR3 coding sequence is TGTGCCAGCAGCTATAGCGGGACTAAAAACATTCAGTACTTC. It is translated as CASSYSGTKNIQYF.